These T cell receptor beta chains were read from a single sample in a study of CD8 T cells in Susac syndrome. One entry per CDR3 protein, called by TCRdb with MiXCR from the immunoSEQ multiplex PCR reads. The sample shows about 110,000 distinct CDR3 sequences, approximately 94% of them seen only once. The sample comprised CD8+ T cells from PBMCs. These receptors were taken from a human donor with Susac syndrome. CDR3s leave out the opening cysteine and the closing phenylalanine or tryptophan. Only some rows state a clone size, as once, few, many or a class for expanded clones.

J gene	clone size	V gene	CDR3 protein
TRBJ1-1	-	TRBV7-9	ASSPPRADTEAF
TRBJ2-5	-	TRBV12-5	ASGLGGAETQY
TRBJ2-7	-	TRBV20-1	SARASGGGYEQY
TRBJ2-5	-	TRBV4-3	ASSQDTGGWGPQY
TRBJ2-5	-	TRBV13	ASSPQGPSETQY
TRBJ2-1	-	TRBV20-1	SAAKGGYYNEQF
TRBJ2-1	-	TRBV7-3	ASSLTGLEQF
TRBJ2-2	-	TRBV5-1	ASSRPGQGTAGELF
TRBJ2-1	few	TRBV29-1	SVAGGSNNEQF
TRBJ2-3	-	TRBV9	ASSVSGGFPQY
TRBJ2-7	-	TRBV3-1	ASSQIGQAGYEQY
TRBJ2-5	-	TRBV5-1	ASSGGPEETQY
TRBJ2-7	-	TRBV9	ASSVGEEQY
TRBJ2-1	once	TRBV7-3	ASSLNGGNEQF
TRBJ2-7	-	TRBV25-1	ASSTSAGDYEQY